One and the same sample provided the 11 T cell receptor beta chains below, sequenced in a study of CD8 T cells in ankylosing spondylitis. Their antigens are not known. TCRdb reanalysed the 5' RACE reads using MiXCR and keeps one entry per CDR3 protein. There are around 480,000 distinct CDR3 sequences in the sample; over 15% occur only once, and about 0.94% lies in the top ten. Study-wide points: Seven to nine highly homologous variants made up a TCR beta motif that seemed to typify ankylosing spondylitis blood.

The sequencing input was blood, either unsorted or a sorted T cell fraction (not recorded which). These TCRs come from a male donor with ankylosing spondylitis.

This clonotype has more than one count but fewer than ten. The chain employs TRBV24-1 and TRBJ2-5; a weak D match, TRBD1 (6 bases). The germline V gene has CDR1 KGHDR and CDR2 SFDVKD. The length of the CDR3 is 15 residues. The V gene lost 4 bases and the J gene lost 2 bases, with 13 bases spanning the gap. The CDR3 spells CATSEGLGQQETQYF. In DNA, the CDR3 is TGTGCCACCAGTGAAGGCCTTGGACAGCAAGAGACCCAGTACTTC.

This chain links TRBV3-1 with TRBJ1-1; a weak D match, TRBD1 (5 bases). CDR3 length: 16 amino acids. Germline-derived CDR1 and CDR2 are LGHDT and YNNKEL (reference sequence). V was trimmed by 4 bases and J by 0 bases, leaving 15 bases between them. The CDR3 spells CASSPDGGTVNTEAFF. The CDR3 coding sequence is TGTGCCAGCAGCCCGGATGGGGGGACGGTGAACACTGAAGCTTTCTTT.

The chain employs TRBV20-1 and TRBJ1-2; TRBD1 matches at 9 bases. This CDR3 comprises 14 residues. V trimming: 3 bases; J trimming: 5 bases; junction bases outside the gene matches: 7. From germline, CDR1 is DFQATT and CDR2 SNEGSKA (reference sequence). The CDR3 protein is CSASAGQGGYGYTF. Written as DNA, the CDR3 is TGCAGTGCTAGTGCGGGACAGGGAGGGTATGGCTACACCTTC.

This clonotype was counted ten times or more. The chain carries TRBV5-1 and TRBJ2-2; D gene ambiguous. V gave up 4 bases and J gave up 1 base, with 8 bases separating them. CDR1 is SGHRS, CDR2 YFSETQ, per germline. This CDR3 spans 14 amino acids. In nucleotides, the CDR3 is TGCGCCAGCAGCGCATCCCTGAACACCGGGGAGCTGTTTTTT. Amino acid sequence: CASSASLNTGELFF.

This clonotype turned up a few times. The chain links TRBV9 to TRBJ1-1; D gene unclear. The CDR3 has 13 amino acids. The V end was cut by 1 base, the J end by 1 base, with 5 bases between. Per the germline V gene, CDR1 is SGDLS and CDR2 is YYNGEE. This CDR3 reads CASSVSENTEAFF. The CDR3 DNA follows: TGTGCCAGCAGCGTATCGGAGAACACTGAAGCTTTCTTT. The complete variable domain, with remaining parts taken from reference TRBV9 and TRBJ1-1, reads DSGVTQTPKHLITATGQRVTLRCSPRSGDLSVYWYQQSLDQGLQFLIQYYNGEERAKGNILERFSAQQFPDLHSELNLSSLELGDSALYFCASSVSENTEAFFGQGTRLTVV.

This clonotype was seen a few times. The rearrangement links TRBV20-1 to TRBJ2-1; 8 positions agree with TRBD2. Unmatched junction bases numbered 3, after V lost 5 bases and J lost 0 bases. This CDR3 has 14 residues. Per the germline V gene, CDR1 is DFQATT and CDR2 is SNEGSKA (reference sequence). CDR3 coding DNA: TGCAGTGCTCACGGGGGGGCCTCCTACAATGAGCAGTTCTTC. The encoded protein is CSAHGGASYNEQFF.

V and J are TRBV4-2 and TRBJ2-1; D is unclear. The V and J ends lost 8 bases and 5 bases respectively, with 16 bases between them. Germline CDR1 reads LGHNA; CDR2 reads YNFKEQ. The length of the CDR3 is 14 residues. The CDR3 nucleotides read TGTGCCAGCCGCCTAACCCTCGACAACAATGAGCAGTTCTTC. It is translated as CASRLTLDNNEQFF.

The rearrangement links TRBV5-1 to TRBJ2-7; 13 positions match TRBD2. The germline V gene has CDR1 SGHRS and CDR2 YFSETQ. The CDR3 sequence is 16 residues long. J lost 0 bases, V lost 3 bases, and 3 bases had no gene match. CDR3 sequence reads: CASSSRLAGGSYEQYF. DNA of the CDR3: TGCGCCAGCAGCTCCCGACTAGCGGGGGGCTCCTACGAGCAGTACTTC.

This clonotype showed up just a few times. V gene TRBV20-1 combines with J gene TRBJ2-3; 10 bases match TRBD2. Germline lookup yields CDR1 DFQATT and CDR2 SNEGSKA (reference sequence). The length of the CDR3 is 15 residues. Trimming cost V 6 bases and J 3 bases; bases outside gene matches: 9. The CDR3, as DNA: TGCAGTGCCTCCGTTAGCGGGAGGTTGACAGATACGCAGTATTTT. Translated: CSASVSGRLTDTQYF.

The table lists this clonotype with many counts. This sequence joins TRBV29-1 and TRBJ1-2; the D gene is possibly TRBD1 (5 bases). This CDR3 region has 15 residues. Trimming pared 3 bases from V and 2 bases from J, leaving 16 bases between. CDR1 and CDR2 from the germline V gene are SQVTM and ANQGSEA. DNA of the CDR3: TGCAGCGTTGATAAAGGGGCGGAAACGAACTATGGCTACACCTTC. Residues: CSVDKGAETNYGYTF. Full variable domain (outside the CDR3, taken from reference TRBV29-1 and TRBJ1-2): SAVISQKPSRDICQRGTSLTIQCQVDSQVTMMFWYRQQPGQSLTLIATANQGSEATYESGFVIDKFPISRPNLTFSTLTVSNMSPEDSSIYLCSVDKGAETNYGYTFGSGTRLTVV.

This clonotype occurred many times. The rearrangement joins TRBV5-1 to TRBJ1-2; the D gene is possibly TRBD1 (5 bases). This CDR3 region has 13 residues. CDR1 SGHRS and CDR2 YFSETQ come from the germline V gene. V was cut by 1 base and J by 7 bases, with 11 bases left in between. The CDR3 loop is CASSLSGAFGYTF. The CDR3 DNA reads TGCGCCAGCAGCTTGAGTGGGGCATTTGGCTACACCTTC.